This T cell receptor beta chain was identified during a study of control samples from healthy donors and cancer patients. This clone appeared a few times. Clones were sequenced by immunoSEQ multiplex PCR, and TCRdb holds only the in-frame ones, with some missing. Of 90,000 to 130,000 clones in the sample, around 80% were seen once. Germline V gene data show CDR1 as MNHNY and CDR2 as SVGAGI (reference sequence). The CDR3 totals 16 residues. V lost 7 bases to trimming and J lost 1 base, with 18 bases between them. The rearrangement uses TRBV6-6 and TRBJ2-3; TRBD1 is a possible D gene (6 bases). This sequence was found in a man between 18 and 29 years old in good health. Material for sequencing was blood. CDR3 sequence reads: CASTITGTKRTDTQYF. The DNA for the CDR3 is TGTGCCAGCACTATAACCGGGACAAAGCGCACAGATACGCAGTATTTT.